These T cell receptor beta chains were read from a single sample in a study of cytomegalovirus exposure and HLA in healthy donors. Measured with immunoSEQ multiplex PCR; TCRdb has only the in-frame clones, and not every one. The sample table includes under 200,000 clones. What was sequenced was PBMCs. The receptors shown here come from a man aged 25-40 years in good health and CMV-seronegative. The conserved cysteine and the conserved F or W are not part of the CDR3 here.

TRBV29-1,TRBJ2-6,SVKVGSDLT
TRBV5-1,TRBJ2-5,ASSFRTSAETQY
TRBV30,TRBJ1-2,AWSPASYGYT
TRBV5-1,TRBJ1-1,ASSFRTLNTEAF
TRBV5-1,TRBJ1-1,ASSERTGATEAF
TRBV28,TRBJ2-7,ASSLGSSYEQY
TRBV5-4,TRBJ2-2,ASSFGHGGTGELF
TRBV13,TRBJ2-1,ASTKKGENNEQF
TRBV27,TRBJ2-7,ASSSGVSYEQY
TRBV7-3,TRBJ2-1,ASSLIGSGQGSYNEQF
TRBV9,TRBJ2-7,ASSPWDGGYEQY
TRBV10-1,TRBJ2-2,ASSESVGGVTGELF
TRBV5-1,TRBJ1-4,ASSRDSALNEKLF
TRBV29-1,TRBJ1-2,SVELQGGGYT
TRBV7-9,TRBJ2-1,ASSFPTSELTDEQF
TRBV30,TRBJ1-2,AWNPGLLQGYGYT
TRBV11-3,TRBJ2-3,ASSYGLAGSTDTQY
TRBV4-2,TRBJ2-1,ASSQAGLAGTYNEQF
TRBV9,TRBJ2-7,ASSRTGGESYEQY
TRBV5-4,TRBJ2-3,ASSLRSSGGDTQY
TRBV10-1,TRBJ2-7,ASSASGGYEQY
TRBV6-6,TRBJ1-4,ASSYGELNEKLF
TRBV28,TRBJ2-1,ASSFRQYNEQF
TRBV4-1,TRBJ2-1,ASSQGTALNREQF
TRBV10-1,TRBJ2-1,ASSESGGTLYNEQF